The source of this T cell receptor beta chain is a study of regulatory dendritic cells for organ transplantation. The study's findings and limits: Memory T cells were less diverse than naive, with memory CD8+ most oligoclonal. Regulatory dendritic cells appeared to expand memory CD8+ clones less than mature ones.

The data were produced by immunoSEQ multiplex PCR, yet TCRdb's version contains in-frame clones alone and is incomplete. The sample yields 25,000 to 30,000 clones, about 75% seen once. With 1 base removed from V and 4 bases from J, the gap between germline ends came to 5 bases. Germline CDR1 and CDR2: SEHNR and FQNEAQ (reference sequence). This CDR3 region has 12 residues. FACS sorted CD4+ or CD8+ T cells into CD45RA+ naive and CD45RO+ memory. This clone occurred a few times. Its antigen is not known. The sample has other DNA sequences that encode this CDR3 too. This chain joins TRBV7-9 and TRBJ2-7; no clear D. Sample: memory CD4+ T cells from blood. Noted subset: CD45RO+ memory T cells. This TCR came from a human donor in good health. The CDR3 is CASSLGSYEQYF. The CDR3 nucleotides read TGTGCCAGCAGCTTAGGCTCTTACGAGCAGTACTTC. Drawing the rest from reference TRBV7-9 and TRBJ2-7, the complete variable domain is DTGVSQNPRHKITKRGQNVTFRCDPISEHNRLYWYRQTLGQGPEFLTYFQNEAQLEKSRLLSDRFSAERPKGSFSTLEIQRTEQGDSAMYLCASSLGSYEQYFGPGTRLTVT.